This passage covers 18 T cell receptor beta chains from one sample sequenced in a study of blood T cell repertoires in COVID-19. The repertoire was sequenced with immunoSEQ multiplex PCR; TCRdb's copy has only in-frame clones and lacks some. This table holds some 460,000 clones, 87% found once. Sequencing was carried out using PBMCs or T cells enriched from blood (not recorded which). Receptors originate from a woman younger than 30 with acute COVID-19.

V usage is TRBV7-3 and J usage is TRBJ1-2; D perhaps matches TRBD1 (6 bases). CDR3 size: 14 residues. The germline V gene has CDR1 SGHTA and CDR2 FQGTGA. Trimming shortened V by 0 bases and J by 5 bases, and 10 bases separated the two germline ends. DNA for the CDR3: TGTGCCAGCAGCTTAACGTGGACAGAGTATGGCTACACCTTC. It translates to CASSLTWTEYGYTF.

The chain joins TRBV5-5 to TRBJ1-2; 10 positions agree with TRBD1. The CDR3 is 15 residues long. V shed 4 bases and J 8 bases; nucleotides not matched to a gene: 11. CDR1 and CDR2 (germline): SGHKS, YYEKEE (reference sequence). As DNA, the CDR3 is TGTGCCAGCAGCCCATTTACCGGGACAGGGGACGGCTACACCTTC. Translating it yields CASSPFTGTGDGYTF.

The rearrangement links TRBV7-9 to TRBJ2-1; 8 positions match TRBD2. CDR1 and CDR2 from the germline V gene are SEHNR and FQNEAQ (reference sequence). The length of the CDR3 is 16 residues. J lost 2 bases, V lost 5 bases, and 8 bases had no gene match. The CDR3 sequence: CASSPLAGNTYNEQFF. DNA of the CDR3: TGTGCCAGCAGCCCCTTAGCGGGGAATACCTACAATGAGCAGTTCTTC.

The gene calls are TRBV10-3 and TRBJ1-1; a possible D gene is TRBD1 (5 bases). Per germline, CDR1 ENHRY and CDR2 SYGVKD. The length of the CDR3 is 13 residues. Deletions cut 6 bases from V and 2 bases from J, with 10 bases between. The CDR3 loop reads CAISGRVNTEAFF. CDR3 bases: TGTGCCATCAGCGGCAGGGTCAACACTGAAGCTTTCTTT.

This clone appeared a few times. As DNA, the CDR3 is TGTGCCAGCGTTGGTGGCAGGGGCACCGGGGAGCTGTTTTTT. As protein: CASVGGRGTGELFF. The V gene is TRBV27, the J gene TRBJ2-2; D may be TRBD1 (6 bases). CDR3 length: 14 residues. Per the germline V gene, CDR1 is MNHEY and CDR2 is SMNVEV (reference sequence). With 8 bases removed from V and 4 bases from J, the gap between germline ends came to 14 bases.

The chain uses TRBV3-1 (or the pseudogene TRBV3-2) and TRBJ1-1, with D possibly matching TRBD1 (6 bases). The CDR3 has 12 residues. Germline assignment: CDR1 LGHDT and CDR2 YNNKEL (reference sequence). The V end was cut by 4 bases, the J end by 4 bases, with 7 bases between. The DNA of the CDR3 is TGTGCCAGCAGCCCGGACAGCACTGAAGCTTTCTTT. It yields the protein CASSPDSTEAFF.

The chain is built from TRBV6-2 or TRBV6-3 and TRBJ1-1; no clear D gene. V was shortened by 6 bases and J by 5 bases, with 13 bases between the two germline ends. The CDR3 covers 13 residues. Germline CDR1 is MNHEY and CDR2 is SVGEGT. The CDR3: CASSRPRGTEAFF. The CDR3 DNA follows: TGTGCCAGCAGCCGACCCAGAGGGACTGAAGCTTTCTTT.

V usage is TRBV7-8 and J usage is TRBJ1-1; TRBD1 aligns across 9 bases. From germline, CDR1 is SGHVS and CDR2 FQNEAQ. With V trimmed by 4 bases and J by 6 bases, 6 bases remained unmatched. CDR3 length: 14 residues. For the CDR3, the DNA is TGTGCCAGCAGCTGGCCGGGACAGGGCTCTGAAGCTTTCTTT. Translated, it gives CASSWPGQGSEAFF.

This chain connects TRBV5-4 to TRBJ1-2, with TRBD1 as a possible D gene (6 bases). The CDR3 has 14 amino acids. Per the germline V gene, CDR1 is SGHNT and CDR2 is YYREEE (reference sequence). Deletions cut 2 bases from V and 4 bases from J, with 12 bases between. The CDR3 loop reads CASSLQGVAYGYTF. CDR3 coding DNA: TGTGCCAGCAGCTTACAGGGAGTTGCCTATGGCTACACCTTC.

The CDR3 coding sequence is TGTGCCAGCAGCCCCCCTTCGGGGGAGAGCACAGATACGCAGTATTTT. Translated: CASSPPSGESTDTQYF. The chain combines TRBV13 with TRBJ2-3; possibly TRBD2 for D (6 bases). The CDR3 extends over 16 amino acids. Germline lookup yields CDR1 PRHDT and CDR2 FYEKMQ (reference sequence). V lost 5 bases to trimming and J lost 0 bases, with 15 bases between them.

The chain combines TRBV5-4 with TRBJ2-3, with 10 nucleotides matching TRBD2. This CDR3 is built from 16 residues. Looked up from germline, CDR1 is SGHNT and CDR2 is YYREEE (reference sequence). Trimming removed 6 bases from V and 4 bases from J; junction bases left unmatched: 11. In DNA, the CDR3 is TGTGCCAGCAAGTCTCTAGCGGGGGCCTTCGCAGATACGCAGTATTTT. Encoded protein: CASKSLAGAFADTQYF.

This chain uses TRBV5-1 with TRBJ2-2, with 12 bases fitting TRBD2. V lost 6 bases to trimming and J lost 11 bases; unmatched junction nucleotides: 8. CDR1 and CDR2 (germline): SGHRS, YFSETQ. CDR3 length: 14 amino acids. CDR3 region: CASTTGLAGRELFF. The DNA for the CDR3 is TGCGCCAGCACTACCGGACTAGCGGGACGAGAGCTGTTTTTT.

J is TRBJ1-3 and V is TRBV9, with 7 positions matching TRBD1. In germline, CDR1 is SGDLS, CDR2 YYNGEE. The CDR3 is made up of 15 amino acids. The junction had 14 bases not matched to a gene; V was cut back by 3 bases and J by 11 bases. Here the CDR3 DNA reads TGTGCCAGCAGCGCCGGGGACAGCCCCCTACTCCCCATATATTTT. Residues: CASSAGDSPLLPIYF.

The V and J genes are TRBV28 and TRBJ2-3; perhaps TRBD2 as D (6 bases). With 6 bases removed from V and 0 bases from J, the gap between germline ends came to 13 bases. The CDR3 has 15 residues. Looked up from germline, CDR1 is MDHEN and CDR2 is SYDVKM. For the CDR3, the DNA is TGTGCCAGCAGACTTCTAGCGATTAGCACAGATACGCAGTATTTT. It translates to CASRLLAISTDTQYF.

CDR3 in amino acids: CASSPPVLYSDSFTEAFF. DNA for the CDR3: TGTGCCAGCTCACCACCGGTATTGTATAGCGATAGTTTCACTGAAGCTTTCTTT. This chain joins TRBV18 and TRBJ1-1; unclear D gene. V lost 0 bases to trimming and J lost 4 bases, with 21 bases between them. Germline V gene lookup returns CDR1 KGHSH and CDR2 LQKENI. This CDR3 spans 18 amino acids. Supplemented by reference TRBV18 and TRBJ1-1, the full variable domain reads NAGVMQNPRHLVRRRGQEARLRCSPMKGHSHVYWYRQLPEEGLKFMVYLQKENIIDESGMPKERFSAEFPKEGPSILRIQQVVRGDSAAYFCASSPPVLYSDSFTEAFFGQGTRLTVV.

This clone was seen a single time. This chain connects TRBV11-2 to TRBJ2-3, with 10 bases fitting TRBD2. Germline trimming cut 4 bases from V and 0 bases from J; bases unmatched to any gene: 13. Looked up from germline, CDR1 is SGHAT and CDR2 is FQNNGV. The CDR3 is 19 residues long. In DNA, the CDR3 is TGTGCCAGCAGCTCTCCCAACCTTTTAGCGGGGGGAAGCACAGATACGCAGTATTTT. Translating it yields CASSSPNLLAGGSTDTQYF.

DNA for the CDR3: TGTGCCAGTAGTATAGCAGGGGTGGGGAACACTGAAGCTTTCTTT. This encodes CASSIAGVGNTEAFF. The V call is TRBV19, the J call TRBJ1-1, with D possibly TRBD1 on 6 matching bases. CDR1 is LNHDA and CDR2 is SQIVND in the germline V gene (reference sequence). Trimming stripped 1 base from V and 1 base from J, with 10 bases between. This CDR3 is built from 15 residues.

The chain employs TRBV19 and TRBJ1-1; TRBD1 matches at 7 bases. In germline, CDR1 is LNHDA, CDR2 SQIVND (reference sequence). CDR3 length equals 14 residues. The junction had 5 bases not matched to a gene; V was cut back by 6 bases and J by 1 base. The CDR3, as DNA: TGTGCCAGTAGACCCCACAGGGGGAACACTGAAGCTTTCTTT. This encodes CASRPHRGNTEAFF.